What follows are 21 T cell receptor beta chains derived from one specimen sequenced in a study of T cells in localized non-small cell lung cancer (dated by TCRdb to the early 2020s). The protocol used for the library was the immunoSEQ multiplex PCR assay. The source is immuneACCESS, and TCRdb retained only in-frame sequences with V and J called. Part of the clones is not carried over; for the studies checked, unresolved V genes explain less than half of this, and the remainder is unexplained. Counted in this sample were 35,000 to 40,000 clones; just over 90% of them appeared once. The top ten clones comprise more than 5.5% of the sample. The sequenced sample was peripheral blood, obtained before any cancer treatment. These TCRs come from a female donor of 60 years or more with stage I lung adenocarcinoma.

J is TRBJ1-4 and V is TRBV18, with a possible D match to TRBD1 (5 bases). The CDR3 totals 14 residues. The V and J ends lost 2 bases and 5 bases respectively, with 9 bases between them. In germline, CDR1 is KGHSH, CDR2 LQKENI. DNA for the CDR3: TGTGCCAGCTCACCAGAGCAGGGAAATGAAAAACTGTTTTTT. Translated: CASSPEQGNEKLFF.

V gene TRBV7-6 combines with J gene TRBJ1-1; D gene unclear. The CDR3 sequence is 13 residues long. V dropped 8 bases and J dropped 1 base, with 11 bases sitting between them. Germline CDR1 SGHVS, CDR2 FNYEAQ. The CDR3 is CASREGQNTEAFF. As DNA, the CDR3 is TGTGCCAGCCGGGAAGGGCAGAACACTGAAGCTTTCTTT.

This chain uses TRBV19 with TRBJ2-3; 14 bases align to TRBD2. V lost 3 bases, J lost 4 bases, and 18 bases stayed unmatched. Germline values: CDR1 LNHDA, CDR2 SQIVND (reference sequence). There are 21 residues in the CDR3. CDR3 protein: CASSMRGLAGERAGLADTQYF. The CDR3 bases are TGTGCCAGTAGTATGAGGGGACTAGCGGGGGAGAGGGCAGGATTAGCAGATACGCAGTATTTT.

V gene TRBV15 combines with J gene TRBJ1-6; no clear D. The CDR3 is 13 residues long. The germline V gene encodes CDR1 LNHNV and CDR2 YYDKDF (reference sequence). V lost 1 base, J lost 10 bases, and 8 bases lay in between. As DNA, the CDR3 is TGTGCCACCAGCAGAGCCGCTGGCTCACCCCTCCACTTT. It is translated as CATSRAAGSPLHF.

This chain links TRBV28 with TRBJ1-3; a weak D match, TRBD1 (5 bases). V lost 1 base and J 1 base, leaving 8 bases between the germline ends. This CDR3 spans 15 amino acids. Germline V gives CDR1 MDHEN, CDR2 SYDVKM. The CDR3 reads CASSLSRGSGNTIYF. The CDR3 DNA reads TGTGCCAGCAGTTTATCGAGGGGATCTGGAAACACCATATATTTT. Looking up the rest from reference TRBV28 and TRBJ1-3 gives the full variable domain: DVKVTQSSRYLVKRTGEKVFLECVQDMDHENMFWYRQDPGLGLRLIYFSYDVKMKEKGDIPEGYSVSREKKERFSLILESASTNQTSMYLCASSLSRGSGNTIYFGEGSWLTVV.

The chain links TRBV4-2 to TRBJ1-5; D is uncertain. Trimming took off 0 bases at V and 4 bases at J, with 4 bases between the two ends. The germline CDR1 and CDR2 sequences are LGHNA and YNFKEQ. The CDR3 is made up of 13 amino acids. Written as DNA, the CDR3 is TGTGCCAGCAGCCAAGACCCGAATCAGCCCCAGCATTTT. It is translated as CASSQDPNQPQHF.

The chain uses TRBV13 and TRBJ1-1, with no clear D. V was pared by 4 bases and J by 2 bases, with 14 bases between. This CDR3 is 15 amino acids long. CDR1 is PRHDT and CDR2 is FYEKMQ in the germline V gene (reference sequence). For the CDR3, the DNA is TGTGCCAGCAGCTCCGGACCGGGTACAAACACTGAAGCTTTCTTT. Encoded protein: CASSSGPGTNTEAFF.

This chain links TRBV5-8 with TRBJ2-7, with no clear D. Trimming took off 4 bases at V and 3 bases at J, with 11 bases between the two ends. The germline V gene has CDR1 SGHTS and CDR2 YDEGEE. CDR3 length: 13 residues. DNA of the CDR3: TGTGCCAGCAGCGGGAACCCTCGCTACGAGCAGTACTTC. It specifies CASSGNPRYEQYF.

The chain joins TRBV5-1 to TRBJ1-3; D not certain. Deletions cut 4 bases from V and 1 base from J, with 9 bases between. The CDR3 runs 14 residues. Germline V gives CDR1 SGHRS, CDR2 YFSETQ. In nucleotides, the CDR3 is TGCGCCAGCAGCCTGACGGGATCTGGAAACACCATATATTTT. It codes for CASSLTGSGNTIYF.

The chain employs TRBV5-1 and TRBJ2-7; 7 nucleotides match TRBD2. Germline CDR1 reads SGHRS; CDR2 reads YFSETQ. CDR3 length: 15 amino acids. The junction had 11 bases not matched to a gene; V was cut back by 4 bases and J by 4 bases. CDR3 DNA: TGCGCCAGCAGCAGCTTGGGAGGGGCAGAGTACGAGCAGTACTTC. Translated, it gives CASSSLGGAEYEQYF.

V usage is TRBV23-1 and J usage is TRBJ1-5; 11 nucleotides align to TRBD1. Being an ORF, TRBV23-1 has a function that is uncertain. V lost 1 base to trimming and J lost 6 bases; unmatched junction nucleotides: 11. The CDR3 runs 18 residues. CDR3 region: CASSQYSGQGASCQPQHF. CDR3 sequence (DNA): TGCGCCAGCAGTCAATACTCCGGACAGGGGGCCTCTTGTCAGCCCCAGCATTTT.

The rearrangement links TRBV7-2 to TRBJ2-3; the match to TRBD1 covers 10 bases. V was clipped by 5 bases and J by 3 bases; unmatched bases: 5. Germline loops: CDR1 SGHTA, CDR2 FQGNSA. The CDR3 consists of 15 residues. CDR3 sequence (DNA): TGTGCCAGCAGCCTCCGGGACAGGGGAACAGATACGCAGTATTTT. Its protein product is CASSLRDRGTDTQYF. The full variable domain, rest sourced from reference TRBV7-2 and TRBJ2-3, is GAGVSQSPSNKVTEKGKDVELRCDPISGHTALYWYRQSLGQGLEFLIYFQGNSAPDKSGLPSDRFSAERTGGSVSTLTIQRTQQEDSAVYLCASSLRDRGTDTQYFGPGTRLTVL.

The chain couples TRBV5-1 to TRBJ2-1; no clear D. Germline V gene data show CDR1 as SGHRS and CDR2 as YFSETQ. V shed 0 bases and J shed 10 bases, with 14 bases lying between them. The CDR3 runs to 14 residues. In DNA form, the CDR3 reads TGCGCCAGCAGCTTGGCATACACCGTCGGGGAGCAGTTCTTC. It is translated as CASSLAYTVGEQFF.

This clone appeared a few times. DNA of the CDR3: TGTGCCAGTAGTATCGGGGGGATCAGCTATGGCTACACCTTC. This codes for CASSIGGISYGYTF. This rearrangement joins TRBV19 to TRBJ1-2, with D tentatively TRBD1 (5 bases). Germline-derived CDR1 and CDR2 are LNHDA and SQIVND (reference sequence). V gave up 3 bases and J gave up 4 bases, with 12 bases separating them. The CDR3 runs to 14 residues.

The rearrangement links TRBV7-8 to TRBJ1-1, with 9 bases identical to TRBD1. V was pared by 5 bases and J by 4 bases, with 11 bases of the junction left unmatched. The germline gives CDR1 SGHVS, CDR2 FQNEAQ. The CDR3 loop spans 16 amino acids. For the CDR3, the DNA is TGTGCCAGCAGCAGCCTAAACCGGGACAGGGTCACTGAAGCTTTCTTT. Translation gives CASSSLNRDRVTEAFF.

The J gene is TRBJ2-2, the V gene TRBV7-2; D gene ambiguous. Trimming took off 2 bases at V and 6 bases at J, with 4 bases between the two ends. This CDR3 has 12 residues. Per the germline V gene, CDR1 is SGHTA and CDR2 is FQGNSA. CDR3 region: CASSLLPGELFF. The CDR3 nucleotides read TGTGCCAGCAGCTTATTACCCGGGGAGCTGTTTTTT.

DNA of the CDR3: TGCGCCAGCAGCTTAGTTGGGGCGACGCCTTTCTTT. Translated, it gives CASSLVGATPFF. The V gene is TRBV5-1, the J gene TRBJ1-1; possible D gene TRBD1, 5 bases. Trimming shortened V by 2 bases and J by 12 bases, and 14 bases separated the two germline ends. This CDR3 has 12 residues. The germline CDR1 and CDR2 sequences are SGHRS and YFSETQ.

The chain has TRBV7-9 and TRBJ1-1; 11 nucleotides line up with TRBD1. The CDR3 covers 14 residues. Germline V lookup: CDR1 SEHNR, CDR2 FQNEAQ (reference sequence). Trimming at V came to 5 bases and at J to 9 bases, leaving 8 bases not matched to a gene. The DNA for the CDR3 is TGTGCCAGCAGCATCCGGACAGGGGGCGGGAAAGCTTTCTTT. Its protein is CASSIRTGGGKAFF.

This chain links TRBV9 with TRBJ2-5, with 7 bases matching TRBD1. There are 14 residues in the CDR3. Germline CDR1 SGDLS, CDR2 YYNGEE. J gave up 0 bases and V 3 bases, and 2 bases lay outside the gene matches. The CDR3 nucleotides read TGTGCCAGCAGCGCGACAGGGAACCAAGAGACCCAGTACTTC. Amino acids: CASSATGNQETQYF.

The chain couples TRBV2 to TRBJ2-5; 9 nucleotides agree with TRBD2. Germline V CDR1 and CDR2: SNHLY, FYNNEI. The CDR3 length is 15 residues. The trim removed 4 bases at V and 0 bases at J, leaving 3 bases unmatched. The CDR3 loop is CASSGLAGYQETQYF. The DNA for the CDR3 is TGTGCCAGCAGTGGGCTAGCGGGGTACCAAGAGACCCAGTACTTC.

The chain has TRBV15 and TRBJ1-3, with D possibly matching TRBD1 (5 bases). CDR3 size: 16 residues. Per the germline V gene, CDR1 is LNHNV and CDR2 is YYDKDF (reference sequence). Trimming cost V 0 bases and J 1 base, with 10 bases left between them. CDR3 sequence reads: CATSRDRDVSGNTIYF. The CDR3 DNA reads as TGTGCCACCAGCAGAGACAGGGACGTTTCTGGAAACACCATATATTTT.